This TCR beta chain was identified in a study of blood T cell repertoires in COVID-19. This CDR3 is 16 amino acids long. V lost 4 bases, J lost 7 bases, and 10 bases stayed unmatched. The V gene's germline CDR1 is KGHSH and CDR2 LQKENI. The repertoire was sequenced with immunoSEQ multiplex PCR; TCRdb's copy has only in-frame clones and lacks some. The table records roughly 330,000 clones, approximately 90% of them present only once. The clonotype originates from a woman in her fifties or sixties with active or convalescent COVID-19. Sequenced sample: peripheral blood. V gene TRBV18 combines with J gene TRBJ1-6; TRBD1 matches at 7 bases. CDR3 nucleotides: TGTGCCAGCTCACTACGAACCGGGACAGAGAATTCACCCCTCCACTTT. This translates into CASSLRTGTENSPLHF.